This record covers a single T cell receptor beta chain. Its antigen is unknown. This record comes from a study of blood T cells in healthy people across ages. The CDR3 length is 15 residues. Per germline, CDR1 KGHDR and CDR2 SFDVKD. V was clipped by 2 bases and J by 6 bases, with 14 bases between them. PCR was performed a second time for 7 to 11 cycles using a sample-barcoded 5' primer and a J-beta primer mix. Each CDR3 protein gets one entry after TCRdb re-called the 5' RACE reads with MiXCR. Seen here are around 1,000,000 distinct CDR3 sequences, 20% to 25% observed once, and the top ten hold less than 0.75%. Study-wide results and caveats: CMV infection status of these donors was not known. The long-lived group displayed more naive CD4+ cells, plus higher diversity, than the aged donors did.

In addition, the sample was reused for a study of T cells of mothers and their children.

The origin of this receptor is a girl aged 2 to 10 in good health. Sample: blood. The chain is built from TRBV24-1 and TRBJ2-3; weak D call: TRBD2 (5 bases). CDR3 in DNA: TGTGCCACCAGTGATTCGCGTGGGCGCGGGGATACGCAGTATTTT. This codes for CATSDSRGRGDTQYF.